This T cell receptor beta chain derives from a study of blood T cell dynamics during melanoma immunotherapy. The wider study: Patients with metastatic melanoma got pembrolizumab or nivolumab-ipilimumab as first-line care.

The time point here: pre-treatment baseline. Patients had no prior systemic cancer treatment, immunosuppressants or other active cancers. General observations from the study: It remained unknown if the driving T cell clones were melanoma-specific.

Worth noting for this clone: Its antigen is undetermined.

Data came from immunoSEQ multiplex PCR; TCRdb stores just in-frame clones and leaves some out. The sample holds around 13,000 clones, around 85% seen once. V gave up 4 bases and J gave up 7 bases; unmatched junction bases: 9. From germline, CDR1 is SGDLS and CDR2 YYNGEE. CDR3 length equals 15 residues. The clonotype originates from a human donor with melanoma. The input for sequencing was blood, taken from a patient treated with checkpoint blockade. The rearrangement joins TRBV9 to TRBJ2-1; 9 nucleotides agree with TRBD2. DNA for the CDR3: TGTGCCAGCAGCCTGGAGGCGGGAGGGACAAATGAGCAGTTCTTC. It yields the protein CASSLEAGGTNEQFF.